A single sample gave rise to the 25 T cell receptor beta chains below, sequenced in a study of regulatory T cells in long-lasting Graves disease. Time point noted: newly diagnosed GD, antithyroid drugs for less than 3 months. Making the TCR library involved RNA that had been extracted from PBMCs. Through Arm-PCR of CDR3 regions and iRepertoire HTBI primers, TCR beta libraries were built. TCRdb reprocessed the multiplex PCR reads via MiXCR and lists one record per CDR3 protein. The profile covers approximately 560,000 distinct CDR3 sequences, with 15% to 20% appearing a single time and around 13% taken by the ten largest. The data also belong to a second study, concerning T cells in Graves' hyperthyroidism and ophthalmopathy.

The sample consisted of peripheral blood mononuclear cells (PBMCs), taken at new diagnosis, from a patient treated with antithyroid drugs. These receptor sequences come from a man younger than 30 with Graves disease.

The chain couples TRBV15 to TRBJ2-1; no reliable D call. There are 15 residues in the CDR3. Germline V gene data show CDR1 as LNHNV and CDR2 as YYDKDF (reference sequence). Trimming took off 3 bases at V and 0 bases at J, with 9 bases between the two ends. The DNA of the CDR3 is TGTGCCACCAGCAGCTGGTGGGACTCCTACAATGAGCAGTTCTTC. Encoded protein: CATSSWWDSYNEQFF.

The table lists this clonotype with many counts. The V call is TRBV29-1, the J call TRBJ2-7; 8 bases agree with TRBD2. V gave up 4 bases and J gave up 2 bases; unmatched junction bases: 4. This CDR3 region has 13 residues. CDR1 is SQVTM and CDR2 is ANQGSEA in the germline V gene. CDR3 DNA: TGCAGCGTTGGAGCGGGGGCGGCCTACGAGCAGTACTTC. Its translation is CSVGAGAAYEQYF.

This chain connects TRBV5-1 to TRBJ2-7; TRBD2 matches at 10 bases. The germline V gene has CDR1 SGHRS and CDR2 YFSETQ. This CDR3 spans 17 amino acids. V shed 2 bases and J 3 bases; nucleotides not matched to a gene: 11. The CDR3 reads CASSFQASGSLGYEQYF. The CDR3 DNA sequence: TGCGCCAGCAGCTTCCAGGCTAGCGGGAGTTTAGGCTACGAGCAGTACTTC.

The chain uses TRBV6-1 and TRBJ2-2; D may correspond to TRBD1 or TRBD2 (5 bases each). V was shortened by 9 bases and J by 4 bases, with 12 bases between the two germline ends. The CDR3 covers 13 residues. CDR1 and CDR2 (germline): MNHNS, SASEGT. The CDR3 reads CASLRGATGELFF. In DNA form, the CDR3 reads TGTGCCAGTTTGAGGGGAGCCACCGGGGAGCTGTTTTTT.

In its sample, this clonotype was seen many times. This CDR3 is CASSFVTVYEQYF. DNA of the CDR3: TGTGCCAGCAGTTTCGTAACAGTCTACGAGCAGTACTTC. This sequence joins TRBV12-3 or TRBV12-4 and TRBJ2-7; D is unclear. The CDR3 consists of 13 residues. V lost 3 bases to trimming and J lost 3 bases, with 9 bases between them.

This clonotype appeared many times. The V and J genes are TRBV7-3 and TRBJ2-5, with D maybe TRBD1 (6 bases). Trimming took off 5 bases at V and 2 bases at J, with 12 bases between the two ends. Germline-derived CDR1 and CDR2 are SGHTA and FQGTGA. CDR3 size: 14 residues. The CDR3 is CASSPTGLQETQYF. In DNA form, the CDR3 reads TGTGCCAGCAGCCCCACAGGGCTACAAGAGACCCAGTACTTC.

Regarding this clonotype: A single base is all that separates this from a far larger clone, so a read error is likely. This chain uses TRBV7-9 with TRBJ2-1; D not resolved. V was trimmed by 5 bases and J by 10 bases, leaving 21 bases between them. Germline loops: CDR1 SEHNR, CDR2 FQNEAQ (reference sequence). The CDR3 covers 15 residues. CDR3 loop: CASSRLDVLSYEQFF. In DNA, the CDR3 is TGTGCCAGCAGCCGACTGGACGTCCTCTCCTACGAGCAGTTCTTC.

J is TRBJ1-2 and V is TRBV5-1; D is ambiguous. V shed 0 bases and J shed 2 bases, with 14 bases lying between them. This CDR3 has 16 amino acids. Germline V lookup: CDR1 SGHRS, CDR2 YFSETQ. CDR3: CASSLGLTRENYGYTF. CDR3 bases: TGCGCCAGCAGCTTGGGTCTAACCCGGGAGAACTATGGCTACACCTTC.

This clonotype occurred many times. The V and J genes are TRBV11-1 and TRBJ2-5, with 8 bases that match TRBD2. Germline CDR1 is SGHAT and CDR2 is FQDESV (reference sequence). CDR3 length equals 16 residues. The J segment lost 4 bases and the V segment lost 1 base, leaving 8 bases of the junction unmatched. The CDR3 spells CASSLGPAGEGETQYF. CDR3 nucleotide sequence: TGTGCCAGCAGCTTAGGGCCAGCGGGAGAAGGAGAGACCCAGTACTTC.

The chain joins TRBV20-1 to TRBJ1-2; the D is unclear. CDR3 length equals 11 residues. Germline CDR1 reads DFQATT; CDR2 reads SNEGSKA (reference sequence). Trimming removed 6 bases from V and 4 bases from J, with 9 bases in between. CDR3 in amino acids: CSAHLGYGYTF. The DNA for the CDR3 is TGCAGTGCCCACCTGGGCTATGGCTACACCTTC.

This clonotype was counted many times. The chain joins TRBV28 to TRBJ1-5; no firm D call. There are 15 residues in the CDR3. CDR1 is MDHEN and CDR2 is SYDVKM in the germline V gene. V was pared by 1 base and J by 0 bases, with 7 bases between. The CDR3 DNA reads as TGTGCCAGCAGTTTATCTGGGGTTAGCAATCAGCCCCAGCATTTT. Translation gives CASSLSGVSNQPQHF. Looking up the rest from reference TRBV28 and TRBJ1-5 gives the full variable domain: DVKVTQSSRYLVKRTGEKVFLECVQDMDHENMFWYRQDPGLGLRLIYFSYDVKMKEKGDIPEGYSVSREKKERFSLILESASTNQTSMYLCASSLSGVSNQPQHFGDGTRLSIL.

This clonotype was seen repeatedly, ten times or more. The CDR3 here is CASSPLRLAGVETQYF. CDR3 DNA sequence: TGTGCCAGCAGCCCCCTGAGACTAGCGGGAGTTGAGACCCAGTACTTC. V gene TRBV11-2 combines with J gene TRBJ2-5, with 12 positions matching TRBD2. V lost 5 bases, J lost 5 bases, and 9 bases stayed unmatched. This CDR3 is built from 16 residues. Germline assignment: CDR1 SGHAT and CDR2 FQNNGV.

This clonotype has a handful of counts. One end of the junction is discordant with germline, which a read error may explain. V is TRBV12-3 or TRBV12-4 and J is TRBJ2-1; D possibly uses TRBD1 or TRBD2 (5 bases each). The CDR3 runs to 11 residues. CDR3 coding DNA: TGTGCCAGCAGTTTGGGGGACCTACGACTCTTC. It specifies CASSLGDLRLF.

Many counts were recorded for this clonotype. The chain joins TRBV28 to TRBJ2-2; 11 bases fit TRBD1. The CDR3 covers 16 residues. In germline, CDR1 is MDHEN, CDR2 SYDVKM. The J segment lost 6 bases and the V segment lost 2 bases, leaving 5 bases of the junction unmatched. CDR3 coding DNA: TGTGCCAGCAGTTTAACCGGGACAGGGGGGGCCGGGGAGCTGTTTTTT. Its translation is CASSLTGTGGAGELFF.

Ten or more counts support this clonotype. The chain combines TRBV29-1 with TRBJ2-7, with a possible D match to TRBD1 (6 bases). Germline-derived CDR1 and CDR2 are SQVTM and ANQGSEA. This CDR3 spans 12 amino acids. V dropped 6 bases and J dropped 7 bases, with 16 bases sitting between them. CDR3 sequence reads: CSVNTAGEEQYF. For the CDR3, the DNA is TGCAGCGTCAACACCGCAGGGGAAGAGCAGTACTTC.

This chain links TRBV6-9 with TRBJ2-7, with 12 nucleotides matching TRBD2. This CDR3 spans 18 amino acids. The trim removed 3 bases at V and 1 base at J, leaving 10 bases unmatched. From germline, CDR1 is MNHGY and CDR2 SVAAGI. The CDR3 region is CASSYRRLAGDVSYEQYF. CDR3 sequence (DNA): TGTGCCAGCAGTTACCGGAGACTAGCGGGAGACGTTTCCTACGAGCAGTACTTC.

This clonotype has at least ten counts. This may be a read error: a much more frequent sequence differs by one nucleotide. This sequence joins TRBV7-2 and TRBJ2-7; D unclear. The length of the CDR3 is 11 residues. CDR1 is SGHTA and CDR2 is FQGNSA in the germline V gene. V lost 2 bases, J lost 5 bases, and 4 bases lay in between. The CDR3 loop reads CASSLYHEQYF. In DNA form, the CDR3 reads TGTGCCAGCAGCTTATACCACGAGCAGTACTTC. The full variable domain, its missing parts supplied by reference TRBV7-2 and TRBJ2-7, is GAGVSQSPSNKVTEKGKDVELRCDPISGHTALYWYRQSLGQGLEFLIYFQGNSAPDKSGLPSDRFSAERTGGSVSTLTIQRTQQEDSAVYLCASSLYHEQYFGPGTRLTVT.

This clonotype occurred a few times. The chain couples TRBV20-1 to TRBJ2-7; D is uncertain. The ends were cut back, 1 base at V and 0 bases at J, with 7 bases in the middle. Looked up from germline, CDR1 is DFQATT and CDR2 is SNEGSKA (reference sequence). There are 13 residues in the CDR3. For the CDR3, the DNA is TGCAGTGCTAGAGCCGACACCTCCTACGAGCAGTACTTC. Its translation: CSARADTSYEQYF.

This clonotype was counted at least ten times. This rearrangement joins TRBV12-3 or TRBV12-4 to TRBJ1-1; no firm D call. Trimming took 8 bases from V and 3 from J, leaving 19 bases between them. The CDR3 loop spans 15 amino acids. The DNA of the CDR3 is TGTGCCAGCGAAAAGGGATTTCGGCGGGACACTGAAGCTTTCTTT. Residues: CASEKGFRRDTEAFF.

This chain connects TRBV6-9 to TRBJ2-3; D uncertain. Germline CDR1 MNHGY, CDR2 SVAAGI. V gave up 3 bases and J gave up 1 base, with 8 bases separating them. The CDR3 spans 14 residues. In DNA form, the CDR3 reads TGTGCCAGCAGTTACGTTTGGGGCACAGATACGCAGTATTTT. As protein: CASSYVWGTDTQYF.

The genes are TRBV9 and TRBJ2-1; D not certain. V was pared by 4 bases and J by 6 bases, with 11 bases between. This CDR3 is built from 13 residues. CDR1 is SGDLS and CDR2 is YYNGEE in the germline V gene. In nucleotides, the CDR3 is TGTGCCAGCAGCTCCCGACTGTCCAATGAGCAGTTCTTC. This translates into CASSSRLSNEQFF.

This clonotype has ten or more counts. The chain carries TRBV19 and TRBJ1-5; perhaps TRBD1 as D (5 bases). The CDR3 runs to 14 residues. Trimming took 3 bases from V and 7 from J, leaving 13 bases between them. Looked up from germline, CDR1 is LNHDA and CDR2 is SQIVND (reference sequence). The CDR3, as DNA: TGTGCCAGTAGTATCGGGGGTGGAGGGCAGCCCCAGCATTTT. Protein: CASSIGGGGQPQHF.

This rearrangement joins TRBV19 to TRBJ2-1; TRBD2 matches 10 bases. Losses at the gene ends were 2 bases for V and 7 bases for J; bases not matched to a gene: 5. From germline, CDR1 is LNHDA and CDR2 SQIVND (reference sequence). The CDR3 length is 15 residues. The CDR3: CASSILLAGLNEQFF. The CDR3 DNA is TGTGCCAGTAGTATATTACTAGCGGGGCTAAATGAGCAGTTCTTC.

In this sample, this clonotype turned up a few times. The chain combines TRBV6-2 or TRBV6-3 with TRBJ2-2; D call uncertain. The CDR3 spans 12 residues. V was clipped by 2 bases and J by 6 bases, with 4 bases between them. Germline CDR1 and CDR2: MNHEY and SVGEGT. CDR3 region: CASSYEAGELFF. CDR3 DNA: TGTGCCAGCAGTTACGAAGCCGGGGAGCTGTTTTTT.

This clonotype was observed many times. J is TRBJ2-4 and V is TRBV28; 8 bases align to TRBD2. The CDR3 consists of 16 residues. Germline V gene lookup returns CDR1 MDHEN and CDR2 SYDVKM. J was trimmed by 2 bases and V by 2 bases; bases with no gene match: 5. The CDR3 nucleotides are TGTGCCAGCAGTTTAGGCGGGAGGACCACCAAAAACATTCAGTACTTC. Its protein product is CASSLGGRTTKNIQYF.